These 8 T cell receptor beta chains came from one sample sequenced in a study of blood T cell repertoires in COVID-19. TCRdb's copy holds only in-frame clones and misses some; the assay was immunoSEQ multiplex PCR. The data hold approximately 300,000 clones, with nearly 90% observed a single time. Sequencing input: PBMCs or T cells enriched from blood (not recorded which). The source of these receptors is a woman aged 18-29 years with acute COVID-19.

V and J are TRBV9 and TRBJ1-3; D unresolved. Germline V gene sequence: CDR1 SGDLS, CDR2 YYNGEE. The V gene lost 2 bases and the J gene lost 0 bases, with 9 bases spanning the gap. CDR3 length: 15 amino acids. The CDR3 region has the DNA TGTGCCAGCAGCGTCCTTCAGTCCTCTGGAAACACCATATATTTT. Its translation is CASSVLQSSGNTIYF.

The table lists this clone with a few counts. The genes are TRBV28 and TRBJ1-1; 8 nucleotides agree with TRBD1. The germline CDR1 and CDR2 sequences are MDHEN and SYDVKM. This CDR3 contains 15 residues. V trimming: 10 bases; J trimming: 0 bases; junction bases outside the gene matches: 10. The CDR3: CATSPGQGLNTEAFF. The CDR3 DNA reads TGTGCCACCTCACCCGGACAGGGTCTGAACACTGAAGCTTTCTTT. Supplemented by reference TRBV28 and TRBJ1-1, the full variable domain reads DVKVTQSSRYLVKRTGEKVFLECVQDMDHENMFWYRQDPGLGLRLIYFSYDVKMKEKGDIPEGYSVSREKKERFSLILESASTNQTSMYLCATSPGQGLNTEAFFGQGTRLTVV.

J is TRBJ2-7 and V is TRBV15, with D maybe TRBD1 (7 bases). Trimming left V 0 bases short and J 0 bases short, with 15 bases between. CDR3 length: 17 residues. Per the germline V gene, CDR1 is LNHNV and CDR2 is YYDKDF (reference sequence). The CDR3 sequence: CATSRDNRQGGSYEQYF. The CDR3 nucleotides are TGTGCCACCAGCAGAGATAACCGACAGGGAGGCTCCTACGAGCAGTACTTC.

The CDR3 DNA follows: TGCGCCAGCAGCTTAATCCAAGCGACTAGCACAGATACGCAGTATTTT. Its translation is CASSLIQATSTDTQYF. The chain couples TRBV5-1 to TRBJ2-3; D gene uncertain. Germline V lookup: CDR1 SGHRS, CDR2 YFSETQ. The CDR3 has 16 residues. Trimming cost V 2 bases and J 0 bases, with 13 bases left between them. The full variable domain, rest sourced from reference TRBV5-1 and TRBJ2-3, is KAGVTQTPRYLIKTRGQQVTLSCSPISGHRSVSWYQQTPGQGLQFLFEYFSETQRNKGNFPGRFSGRQFSNSRSEMNVSTLELGDSALYLCASSLIQATSTDTQYFGPGTRLTVL.

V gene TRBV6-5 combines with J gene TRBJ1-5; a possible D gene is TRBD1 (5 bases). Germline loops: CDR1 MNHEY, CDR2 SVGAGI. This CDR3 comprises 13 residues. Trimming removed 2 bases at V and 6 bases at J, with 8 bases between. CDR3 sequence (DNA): TGTGCCAGCAGTTACGGGGGGGGTCAGCCCCAGCATTTT. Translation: CASSYGGGQPQHF.

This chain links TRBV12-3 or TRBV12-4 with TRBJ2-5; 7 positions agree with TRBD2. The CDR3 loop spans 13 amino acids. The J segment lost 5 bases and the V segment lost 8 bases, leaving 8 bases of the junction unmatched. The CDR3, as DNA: TGTGCCAGCGGGGAGCGGGGACGGGAGACCCAGTACTTC. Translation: CASGERGRETQYF.

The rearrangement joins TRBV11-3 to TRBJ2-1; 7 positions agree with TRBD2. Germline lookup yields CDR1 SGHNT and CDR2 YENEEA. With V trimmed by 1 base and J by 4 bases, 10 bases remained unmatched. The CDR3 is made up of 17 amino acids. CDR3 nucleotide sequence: TGTGCCAGCAGCTTAGGGGACCGGCGGGGGTTTTACAATGAGCAGTTCTTC. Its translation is CASSLGDRRGFYNEQFF.

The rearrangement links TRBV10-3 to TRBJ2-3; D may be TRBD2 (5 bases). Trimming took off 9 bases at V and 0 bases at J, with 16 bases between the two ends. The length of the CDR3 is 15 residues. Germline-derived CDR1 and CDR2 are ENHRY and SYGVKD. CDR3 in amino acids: CAIRRGGSSTDTQYF. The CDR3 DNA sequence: TGTGCCATTCGCCGAGGAGGTAGTAGCACAGATACGCAGTATTTT.